Below are 3 T cell receptor beta chains sequenced from a single sample in a study of T cell repertoires in cytomegalovirus infection. MiXCR was run by TCRdb on the reads, yielding one entry per CDR3 protein. The data hold 250,000 to 400,000 distinct CDR3 sequences, with around 25% observed a single time. Their antigens are not known. The sequenced sample was cultured PBMCs, obtained from culture after CMV antigen stimulation. These receptors originate from a human donor in good health (CMV status not recorded). Some clones in this sample may be carry-over from other donors' samples.

The table lists this clonotype with many counts. V usage is TRBV7-2 and J usage is TRBJ2-1, with 11 bases identical to TRBD2. The ends lost 0 bases at V and 4 bases at J; junction bases unmatched: 5. Germline-derived CDR1 and CDR2 are SGHTA and FQGNSA. The CDR3 spans 17 residues. The CDR3 region is CASSLAGGLADYNEQFF. The CDR3 DNA reads TGTGCCAGCAGCTTAGCTGGGGGACTAGCGGATTACAATGAGCAGTTCTTC.

This clonotype was found a few times. V and J are TRBV6-2 or TRBV6-3 and TRBJ1-5; 7 nucleotides align to TRBD1. The germline gives CDR1 MNHEY, CDR2 SVGEGT. CDR3 length equals 14 residues. J gave up 10 bases and V 4 bases, and 10 bases lay outside the gene matches. In nucleotides, the CDR3 is TGTGCCAGCAGTTCCCAGGGACAGCAAAGTCCCCAGCATTTT. Translating gives CASSSQGQQSPQHF.

This clonotype was observed a handful of times. This chain uses TRBV4-1 with TRBJ2-2, with 12 bases fitting TRBD2. From germline, CDR1 is MGHRA and CDR2 YSYEKL. This CDR3 is built from 15 residues. V gave up 4 bases and J gave up 7 bases; unmatched junction bases: 4. The CDR3 loop reads CASSRLAGEYGELFF. CDR3 DNA: TGCGCCAGCAGCCGACTAGCGGGAGAATACGGGGAGCTGTTTTTT.